Shown below are 12 T cell receptor beta chains from a single sample sequenced in a study of CD8 T cells in ankylosing spondylitis (dated by TCRdb to between 2016 and 2019). Receptor libraries were prepared by 5' RACE. Instrument used: Illumina HiSeq 2500. TCRdb reanalyzed the raw reads on its own, using fastp at Q25 for trimming and MiXCR for clone calling, and kept in-frame beta chains. CDR3 protein sequences are deduplicated, and each keeps its most common genes and DNA. Across this sample there are 300,000 to 400,000 distinct CDR3 sequences, with 20% seen only once. Around 12% of the sample is taken by the ten largest. Sequences were obtained from blood, either unsorted or a sorted T cell fraction (not recorded which). The receptors shown here come from a male donor with ankylosing spondylitis or in good health (not recorded which).

The V gene is TRBV4-1, the J gene TRBJ2-3; D may be TRBD1 or TRBD2 (5 bases each). V shed 5 bases and J shed 2 bases, with 17 bases lying between them. Germline CDR1 MGHRA, CDR2 YSYEKL. The CDR3 is 16 residues long. The CDR3 DNA reads as TGCGCCAGCAGCGCACCCGATGGGGGACCCACAGATACGCAGTATTTT. It specifies CASSAPDGGPTDTQYF.

This clonotype was seen more than once but under ten times. V usage is TRBV24-1 and J usage is TRBJ1-4, with 9 bases that match TRBD1. V lost 4 bases to trimming and J lost 5 bases; unmatched junction nucleotides: 4. This CDR3 is built from 15 residues. The germline V gene encodes CDR1 KGHDR and CDR2 SFDVKD. As DNA, the CDR3 is TGTGCCACCAGTGAAACAGGACAGGGGAATGAAAAACTGTTTTTT. Protein sequence: CATSETGQGNEKLFF.

This clonotype showed up just a few times. The DNA of the CDR3 is TGTGCCAGCAGCCCTCACGGCCAAGACAGGGATACCTACAATGAGCAGTTCTTC. Amino acids: CASSPHGQDRDTYNEQFF. The genes are TRBV11-2 and TRBJ2-1; 7 positions match TRBD1. V lost 5 bases to trimming and J lost 2 bases; unmatched junction nucleotides: 15. Looked up from germline, CDR1 is SGHAT and CDR2 is FQNNGV. The CDR3 has 18 residues.

The chain couples TRBV12-3 or TRBV12-4 to TRBJ2-1; the match to TRBD2 covers 9 bases. V was clipped by 9 bases and J by 4 bases; unmatched bases: 7. CDR3 size: 14 residues. CDR3: CASTPSGGYNEQFF. In DNA, the CDR3 is TGTGCCAGTACCCCCAGCGGGGGGTACAATGAGCAGTTCTTC.

V is TRBV25-1 and J is TRBJ2-1; unclear D gene. Germline loops: CDR1 MGHDK, CDR2 SYGVNS. Trimming took off 4 bases at V and 9 bases at J, with 19 bases between the two ends. The CDR3 spans 15 residues. CDR3: CASSGWEDKMGEQFF. The DNA of the CDR3 is TGTGCCAGCAGTGGGTGGGAAGACAAGATGGGTGAGCAGTTCTTC.

Ten or more counts support this clonotype. The chain is built from TRBV29-1 and TRBJ2-3; D remains unclear. The CDR3 length is 11 residues. Germline V gene lookup returns CDR1 SQVTM and CDR2 ANQGSEA. V gave up 8 bases and J gave up 6 bases, with 12 bases separating them. CDR3 DNA sequence: TGCAGCCCTGAGGTTTATGATACGCAGTATTTT. Protein sequence: CSPEVYDTQYF.

This chain joins TRBV7-9 and TRBJ2-7, with TRBD1 identical over 10 bases. CDR3 size: 16 residues. Trimming took 5 bases from V and 3 from J; bases not matched to a gene: 10. CDR1 SEHNR and CDR2 FQNEAQ come from the germline V gene (reference sequence). Written as DNA, the CDR3 is TGTGCCAGCAGCACGGCCCCCGGGACAGGGGTCTACGAGCAGTACTTC. As protein: CASSTAPGTGVYEQYF.

The chain joins TRBV4-1 to TRBJ2-1, with 10 bases matching TRBD2. The V gene end was trimmed by 1 base and the J gene end by 6 bases; junction bases not matched to a gene: 6. The CDR3 length is 16 residues. Looked up from germline, CDR1 is MGHRA and CDR2 is YSYEKL. The CDR3 region is CASSQVSGGAVNEQFF. The CDR3, as DNA: TGCGCCAGCAGCCAAGTGAGCGGGGGGGCCGTCAATGAGCAGTTCTTC.

This clonotype was detected only a few times. The chain joins TRBV5-5 to TRBJ2-3; 7 bases fit TRBD2. After removal of 4 bases from V and 6 bases from J, the junction contained 11 bases not matched to a gene. The CDR3 contains 15 residues. Germline V CDR1 and CDR2: SGHKS, YYEKEE (reference sequence). This chain's CDR3 is CASSGDGLGGDTQYF. CDR3 coding DNA: TGTGCCAGCAGCGGGGATGGACTAGGTGGGGATACGCAGTATTTT.

The table lists this clonotype with a few counts. The chain couples TRBV12-3 or TRBV12-4 to TRBJ2-7; D not resolved. Trimming pared 5 bases from V and 6 bases from J, leaving 11 bases between. The CDR3 contains 12 residues. The CDR3, as DNA: TGTGCCAGCAGTGGGATTGTCGGCGAGCAGTACTTC. It codes for CASSGIVGEQYF.

A few counts support this clonotype. The rearrangement links TRBV7-8 to TRBJ2-1, with TRBD1 identical over 8 bases. Germline assignment: CDR1 SGHVS and CDR2 FQNEAQ. This CDR3 has 16 residues. After removal of 5 bases from V and 0 bases from J, the junction contained 6 bases not matched to a gene. The CDR3 sequence is CASSLQGVVSYNEQFF. CDR3 bases: TGTGCCAGCAGCCTACAGGGGGTCGTCTCCTACAATGAGCAGTTCTTC.

This clonotype occurred a few times. The chain is built from TRBV29-1 and TRBJ2-3, with D perhaps matching TRBD2 (6 bases). Trimming shortened V by 7 bases and J by 2 bases, and 13 bases separated the two germline ends. CDR1 and CDR2 (germline): SQVTM, ANQGSEA. The CDR3 is 13 residues long. CDR3 in DNA: TGCAGCGCGATTAGCGGCGACACAGATACGCAGTATTTT. It translates to CSAISGDTDTQYF.